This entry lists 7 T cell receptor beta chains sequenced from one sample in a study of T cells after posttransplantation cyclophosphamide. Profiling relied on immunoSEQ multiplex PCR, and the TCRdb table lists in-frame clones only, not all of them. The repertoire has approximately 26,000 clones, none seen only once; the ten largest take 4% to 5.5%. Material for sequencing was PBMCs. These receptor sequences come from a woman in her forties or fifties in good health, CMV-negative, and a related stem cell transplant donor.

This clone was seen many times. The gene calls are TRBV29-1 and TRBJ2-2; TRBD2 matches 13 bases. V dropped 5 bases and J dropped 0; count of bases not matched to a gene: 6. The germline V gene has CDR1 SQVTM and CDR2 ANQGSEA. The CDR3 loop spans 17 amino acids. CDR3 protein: CSVSRTSGSTNTGELFF. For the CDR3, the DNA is TGCAGCGTTTCACGGACTAGCGGGAGTACGAACACCGGGGAGCTGTTTTTT.

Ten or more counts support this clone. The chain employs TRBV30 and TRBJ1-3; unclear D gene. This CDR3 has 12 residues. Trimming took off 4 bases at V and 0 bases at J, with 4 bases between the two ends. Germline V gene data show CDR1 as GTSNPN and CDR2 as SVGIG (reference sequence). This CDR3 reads CAWKRSGNTIYF. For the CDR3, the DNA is TGTGCCTGGAAGCGCTCTGGAAACACCATATATTTT.

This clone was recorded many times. CDR3 DNA: TGTGCCAGCAGCCTGGGACAGGGTACGGAAGCTTTCTTT. Protein: CASSLGQGTEAFF. This chain uses TRBV7-2 with TRBJ1-1; 9 bases line up with TRBD1. The CDR3 spans 13 residues. V gave up 5 bases and J gave up 8 bases; unmatched junction bases: 6. The germline CDR1 and CDR2 sequences are SGHTA and FQGNSA. The full variable domain, completed using reference TRBV7-2 and TRBJ1-1, is GAGVSQSPSNKVTEKGKDVELRCDPISGHTALYWYRQSLGQGLEFLIYFQGNSAPDKSGLPSDRFSAERTGGSVSTLTIQRTQQEDSAVYLCASSLGQGTEAFFGQGTRLTVV.

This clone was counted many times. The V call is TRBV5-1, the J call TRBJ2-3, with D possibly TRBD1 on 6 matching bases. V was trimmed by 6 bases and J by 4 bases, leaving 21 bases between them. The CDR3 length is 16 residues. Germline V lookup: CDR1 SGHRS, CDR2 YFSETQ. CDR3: CASTLEAPGVADTQYF. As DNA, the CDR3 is TGCGCCAGCACCCTGGAGGCGCCAGGGGTTGCAGATACGCAGTATTTT.

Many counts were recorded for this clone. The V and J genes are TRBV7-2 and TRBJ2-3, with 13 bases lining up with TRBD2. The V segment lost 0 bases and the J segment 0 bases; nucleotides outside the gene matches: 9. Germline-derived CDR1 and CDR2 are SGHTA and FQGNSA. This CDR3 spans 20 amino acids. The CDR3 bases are TGTGCCAGCAGCTTAGCGTGGGGACTAGCGGGGACACCTAGCACAGATACGCAGTATTTT. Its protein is CASSLAWGLAGTPSTDTQYF.

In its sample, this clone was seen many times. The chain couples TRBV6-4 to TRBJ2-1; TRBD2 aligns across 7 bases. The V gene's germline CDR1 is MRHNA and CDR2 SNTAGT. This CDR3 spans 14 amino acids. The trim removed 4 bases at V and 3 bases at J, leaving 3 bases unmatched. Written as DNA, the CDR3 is TGTGCCAGCAGTGCGACTAGCAGCTACAATGAGCAGTTCTTC. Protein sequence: CASSATSSYNEQFF.

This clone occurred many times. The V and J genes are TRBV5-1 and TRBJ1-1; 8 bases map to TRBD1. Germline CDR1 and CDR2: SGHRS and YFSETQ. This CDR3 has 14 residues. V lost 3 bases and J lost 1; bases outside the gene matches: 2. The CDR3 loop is CASSSGTGNTEAFF. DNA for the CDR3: TGCGCCAGCAGCTCCGGGACAGGGAACACTGAAGCTTTCTTT.